This section outlines one TCR beta chain sequence together with its context. Its antigen is not identified. Looked up from germline, CDR1 is SEHNR and CDR2 is FQNEAQ (reference sequence). The CDR3 consists of 16 residues. V was trimmed by 5 bases and J by 0 bases, leaving 14 bases between them. TCRdb itself ran the PCR reads through MiXCR, one entry per CDR3 protein. Here the sample spans 400,000 to 600,000 distinct CDR3 sequences, roughly 25% being singletons. These data come from a study of molecular identifiers for immune sequencing clone quantification. Study background: Replicate RNA came from roughly 18,000 or 92,000 naive CD8 cells and was split five ways, and four parts were sequenced. Study results and limitations: Jurkat TCR RNA from one cell was spiked into about a million naive cells, and it was reportedly detectable there.

The gene calls are TRBV7-9 and TRBJ1-3; no firm D call. The receptor was derived from a human donor in good health. Some libraries in this study had Jurkat cell RNA spiked in. Material: naive CD8+ T cells from blood, with Jurkat cell RNA spiked in. Regarding subset: FACS-sorted CD8+CD4-CCR7+CD45RA+ naive T cells. The CDR3 region has the DNA TGTGCCAGCAGCCCGGTCGGCGGGGACTCTGGAAACACCATATATTTT. Residues: CASSPVGGDSGNTIYF.